The rows below give T cell receptor beta chains drawn from one sample of a study of blood T cell repertoires in COVID-19. Produced via immunoSEQ multiplex PCR; TCRdb's table is partial and in-frame only. The repertoire holds a few hundred thousand clones, with 75% to 90% as singletons. Sequenced: PBMCs or T cells enriched from blood (not recorded which). The receptors stem from a man aged 25-45 years who had recovered from COVID-19. The CDR3 runs from the conserved cysteine through the conserved F or W. Fields, in order: J gene, clone size, V gene, D gene, CDR3 protein, CDR3 DNA. The D gene is left open where the match is weak. Clone size appears in some rows only: once, few, many, or a class for an expanded clone.

TRBJ2-7 | - | TRBV7-2 | TRBD2 | CASSPGTSGARDF | TGTGCCAGCAGCCCCGGGACTAGCGGGGCCAGGGACTTC
TRBJ2-6 | - | TRBV7-3 | TRBD1 | CASSPGQASGANVLTF | TGTGCCAGCAGCCCAGGACAGGCCTCTGGGGCCAACGTCCTGACTTTC
TRBJ2-5 | once | TRBV7-2 | - | CASSYRGSGETQYF | TGTGCCAGCTCCTATCGGGGTTCGGGGGAGACCCAGTACTTC
TRBJ2-3 | - | TRBV7-6 | - | CASSLGGQNTDTQYF | TGTGCCAGCAGCTTAGGAGGGCAGAACACAGATACGCAGTATTTT
TRBJ1-5 | - | TRBV5-4 | - | CASSMEPGGNQPQHF | TGTGCCAGCAGCATGGAGCCCGGTGGTAATCAGCCCCAGCATTTT
TRBJ1-4 | - | TRBV9 | - | CASSGMGYAGGNEKLFF | TGTGCCAGCAGCGGAATGGGGTACGCGGGGGGAAATGAAAAACTGTTTTTT
TRBJ2-3 | - | TRBV5-1 | - | CASSPTGSSDTQYF | TGCGCCAGCAGCCCGACAGGTTCATCAGATACGCAGTATTTT
TRBJ2-7 | few | TRBV6-5 | TRBD1 | CASSYNRGPSEQYF | TGTGCCAGCAGCTACAACAGGGGCCCGAGCGAGCAGTACTTC
TRBJ2-7 | - | TRBV29-1 | TRBD1 | CSVATGGDEQYF | TGCAGCGTTGCGACAGGGGGCGACGAGCAGTACTTC
TRBJ2-3 | - | TRBV7-2 | - | CASRLGDTQYF | TGTGCCAGCAGACTAGGGGATACGCAGTATTTT
TRBJ1-5 | - | TRBV11-2 | TRBD1 | CASSPPTGQPQHF | TGTGCCAGCAGCCCGCCGACAGGGCAGCCCCAGCATTTT
TRBJ1-5 | - | TRBV7-2 | - | CASSSPTESAKAQHF | TGTGCCAGCAGCTCCCCCACGGAGAGCGCAAAGGCCCAGCATTTT
TRBJ2-5 | - | TRBV5-5 | - | CASSFETAGFVTQYF | TGTGCCAGCAGCTTTGAAACGGCGGGTTTCGTGACCCAGTACTTC
TRBJ1-1 | - | TRBV12-5 | - | CASGRGGLNTEAFF | TGTGCTAGTGGCCGGGGTGGGCTGAACACTGAAGCTTTCTTT
TRBJ2-5 | - | TRBV29-1 | - | CSVGEETQYF | TGCAGCGTTGGGGAGGAGACCCAGTACTTC
TRBJ1-2 | - | TRBV6-6 | - | CASRGGGTNYGYTF | TGTGCTTCGCGGGGAGGGGGGACTAACTATGGCTACACCTTC
TRBJ1-2 | - | TRBV4-3 | - | CASSQGPADGYTF | TGCGCCAGCAGCCAAGGGCCCGCGGATGGCTACACCTTC
TRBJ2-5 | - | TRBV7-6 | - | CASSQQETQYF | TGTGCCAGCAGCCAACAAGAGACCCAGTACTTC
TRBJ2-3 | - | TRBV19 | TRBD2 | CASSMVLRTSNSSTDTQYF | TGTGCCAGTAGTATGGTCCTGAGGACTAGCAATTCTAGCACAGATACGCAGTATTTT
TRBJ1-6 | few | TRBV6-5 | TRBD1 | CASSYKGDRGNSPLHF | TGTGCCAGCAGTTACAAGGGGGACAGGGGTAATTCACCCCTCCACTTT
TRBJ1-1 | - | TRBV10-3 | TRBD1 | CATSKGQGANTEAFF | TGTGCCACCAGCAAGGGTCAGGGGGCCAACACTGAAGCTTTCTTT
TRBJ2-7 | - | TRBV30 | - | CAWSVGGSYEQYF | TGTGCCTGGAGTGTAGGGGGAAGTTACGAGCAGTACTTC
TRBJ2-5 | - | TRBV7-2 | TRBD2 | CASSQRTSGSWETQYF | TGTGCCAGCAGCCAACGGACTAGCGGGTCCTGGGAGACCCAGTACTTC
TRBJ1-2 | - | TRBV3-1/TRBV3-2 | - | CASSQGQVDYGYTF | TGTGCCAGCAGCCAAGGACAGGTGGACTATGGCTACACCTTC
TRBJ2-5 | - | TRBV27 | TRBD2 | CASSPRLADVGTQYF | TGTGCCAGCAGTCCGCGCCTAGCGGACGTTGGGACCCAGTACTTC
TRBJ2-7 | - | TRBV7-9 | - | CASSPGRFSAGLDEQYF | TGTGCCAGCAGCCCTGGAAGGTTTAGCGCCGGCCTGGACGAGCAGTACTTC
TRBJ2-7 | - | TRBV5-6 | - | CASSSGHLATEQYF | TGTGCCAGCAGCTCTGGCCATTTAGCCACCGAGCAGTACTTC
TRBJ1-5 | once | TRBV6-5 | - | CASMRDSNQPQHF | TGTGCCAGCATGCGGGATAGCAATCAGCCCCAGCATTTT
TRBJ1-1 | - | TRBV6-5 | - | CAGFRRGDTEAFF | TGTGCCGGCTTTCGCCGGGGAGACACTGAAGCTTTCTTT
TRBJ1-2 | - | TRBV7-9 | - | CASSNRARGADYGYTF | TGTGCCAGCAGTAATCGGGCCAGGGGCGCCGACTATGGCTACACCTTC
TRBJ2-5 | - | TRBV12-3/TRBV12-4 | - | CASSERGTQYF | TGTGCCAGCAGTGAGCGCGGGACCCAGTACTTC
TRBJ2-2 | - | TRBV5-1 | - | CASSLAQVTGELFF | TGCGCCAGCAGCTTGGCCCAGGTCACCGGGGAGCTGTTTTTT
TRBJ2-1 | - | TRBV21-1 | - | CASSKAPTGASYNEQFF | TGTGCCAGCAGCAAAGCACCAACAGGGGCCTCCTACAATGAGCAGTTCTTC
TRBJ1-1 | - | TRBV19 | - | CASSIGPGRMNTEAFF | TGTGCCAGTAGTATAGGGCCAGGGCGGATGAACACTGAAGCTTTCTTT
TRBJ2-3 | - | TRBV6-6 | - | CASLKGWETDTQYF | TGTGCCAGCCTCAAAGGCTGGGAGACAGATACGCAGTATTTT
TRBJ2-3 | - | TRBV6-1 | - | CASSEALRDTQYF | TGTGCCAGCAGTGAAGCGCTTAGAGATACGCAGTATTTT
TRBJ2-3 | - | TRBV11-2 | TRBD2 | CASSFTQSGGSTDTQYF | TGTGCCAGCAGCTTCACTCAGAGCGGGGGGAGCACAGATACGCAGTATTTT
TRBJ2-1 | - | TRBV19 | - | CASSMIGGAYNEQFF | TGTGCCAGTAGTATGATAGGCGGGGCCTACAATGAGCAGTTCTTC
TRBJ1-1 | few | TRBV3-1/TRBV3-2 | TRBD1 | CASSQDSHRGRSEAFF | TGTGCCAGCAGCCAAGATTCCCACAGGGGACGGTCTGAAGCTTTCTTT
TRBJ1-1 | - | TRBV5-1 | TRBD1 | CASSSGTGGYTEAFF | TGCGCCAGCAGCTCCGGGACAGGGGGATACACTGAAGCTTTCTTT
TRBJ1-6 | few | TRBV27 | TRBD1 | CASRRPGTGVLNSPLHF | TGTGCCAGCAGACGTCCCGGGACAGGGGTCCTCAATTCACCCCTCCACTTT
TRBJ2-1 | - | TRBV4-2 | TRBD2 | CASSQDSGASYNEQFF | TGTGCCAGCAGCCAAGATAGCGGGGCCTCCTACAATGAGCAGTTCTTC
TRBJ1-4 | - | TRBV4-1 | TRBD1 | CASSQVRASGGPINLFF | TGCGCCAGCAGCCAAGTCCGGGCTTCAGGGGGCCCCATAAATCTGTTTTTT
TRBJ2-1 | - | TRBV3-1/TRBV3-2 | - | CASSPFGGATTYNEQFF | TGTGCCAGCAGCCCCTTTGGGGGGGCGACCACCTACAATGAGCAGTTCTTC
TRBJ1-1 | - | TRBV5-5 | - | CASSLSVTNTEAFF | TGTGCCAGCAGCCTGTCAGTCACGAACACTGAAGCTTTCTTT
TRBJ1-2 | - | TRBV12-5 | - | CASGAVGGYGYTF | TGTGCTAGTGGGGCTGTGGGAGGCTATGGCTACACCTTC
TRBJ1-1 | - | TRBV7-2 | - | CASSQMWGGTEAFF | TGTGCCAGCAGCCAGATGTGGGGGGGCACTGAAGCTTTCTTT
TRBJ1-5 | - | TRBV18 | - | CASSPNTGLQPQHF | TGTGCCAGCTCACCAAATACAGGGTTGCAGCCCCAGCATTTT
TRBJ1-2 | - | TRBV5-6 | - | CASSLGQAFYGYTF | TGTGCCAGCAGCTTGGGACAGGCGTTCTATGGCTACACCTTC
TRBJ1-5 | - | TRBV7-2 | - | CASSLGDSRYDQPQHF | TGTGCCAGCAGCTTAGGGGACTCAAGGTACGATCAGCCCCAGCATTTT
TRBJ1-2 | - | TRBV7-3 | - | CASSLESRSRAGYTF | TGTGCCAGCAGCTTAGAAAGTCGGTCCCGAGCTGGCTACACCTTC
TRBJ2-7 | - | TRBV2 | - | CASSNHRALEYF | TGTGCCAGCAGTAACCACAGGGCGCTAGAGTACTTC
TRBJ2-1 | - | TRBV24-1 | - | CATSDLSDEQFF | TGTGCCACCAGTGATTTGTCCGATGAGCAGTTCTTC